The 5 T cell receptor beta chains in this list originate from one sample, sequenced in a study of CD8+ T cells in alopecia areata. Once RNA had been extracted, it was reverse transcribed into cDNA to act as the sequencing template. Sequencing was performed with immunoSEQ multiplex PCR; in TCRdb, only in-frame clones are kept and a portion is missing. Among roughly 190,000 clones listed, around 60% were seen once. Treatment reported: oral pan-JAK inhibitor, 5-10 mg twice daily. Sequencing used CD4+ T cells sorted from blood, obtained at week 49, from a patient treated with tofacitinib. The receptors shown here come from a human donor with alopecia areata.

This chain joins TRBV29-1 and TRBJ1-2; the D is unclear. V lost 0 bases, J lost 8 bases, and 10 bases lay in between. The CDR3 covers 12 residues. Per germline, CDR1 SQVTM and CDR2 ANQGSEA. CDR3 in amino acids: CSVEEPGYGYTF. The CDR3 DNA reads as TGCAGCGTTGAAGAACCGGGGTACGGCTACACCTTC.

V is TRBV29-1 and J is TRBJ2-3, with D maybe TRBD2 (5 bases). The CDR3 is 17 amino acids. Germline-derived CDR1 and CDR2 are SQVTM and ANQGSEA. Trimming left V 0 bases short and J 2 bases short, with 18 bases between. The CDR3 DNA reads as TGCAGCGTTGAAGATCCGCGGACCGAGACTAACACAGATACGCAGTATTTT. Residues: CSVEDPRTETNTDTQYF.

This clone was detected only once. The genes are TRBV5-1 and TRBJ2-7; 8 bases map to TRBD2. V trimming: 8 bases; J trimming: 2 bases; junction bases outside the gene matches: 6. Germline CDR1 is SGHRS and CDR2 is YFSETQ. This CDR3 is 13 amino acids long. The CDR3 bases are TGCGCCAGTCGAGCGGGGGAAACCTACGAGCAGTACTTC. Protein product: CASRAGETYEQYF.

This clone has a handful of counts. This CDR3 reads CASSATGVEAFF. The DNA of the CDR3 is TGTGCCAGCAGTGCGACAGGGGTGGAAGCTTTCTTT. The chain combines TRBV6-6 with TRBJ1-1, with 8 bases that match TRBD1. V gave up 5 bases and J gave up 8 bases; unmatched junction bases: 4. Germline CDR1 and CDR2: MNHNY and SVGAGI (reference sequence). This CDR3 spans 12 amino acids.

This chain joins TRBV6-5 and TRBJ1-2, with D unresolved. Per germline, CDR1 MNHEY and CDR2 SVGAGI. V dropped 6 bases and J dropped 5 bases, with 19 bases sitting between them. The CDR3 extends over 15 amino acids. The CDR3 nucleotides read TGTGCCAGCAGGCCCAGCCTTCAAGGCGGGTATGGCTACACCTTC. Its translation: CASRPSLQGGYGYTF.